This TCR beta chain is drawn from a study of cytomegalovirus exposure and HLA in healthy donors. Background on the study: Around 83% of 398 genotyped donors fell in the Caucasian-associated ancestry cluster.

V was clipped by 7 bases and J by 0 bases, with 10 bases between them. Germline V lookup: CDR1 SGHRS, CDR2 YFSETQ. This CDR3 has 13 amino acids. It was with 60 Vbeta and 13 Jbeta primers that the PCR ran. Sequencing was performed with immunoSEQ multiplex PCR; in TCRdb, only in-frame clones are kept and a portion is missing. The sample consists of 120,000 or so clones, about 90% of them appearing once. V and J are TRBV5-1 and TRBJ1-2; D gene unclear. Sequenced material: PBMCs. The sequence was obtained from a man aged 35 to 55 in good health and CMV-seronegative. Here the CDR3 DNA reads TGCGCCAGCCACAATGAAGCTAACTATGGCTACACCTTC. This translates into CASHNEANYGYTF.